Listed below are T cell receptor beta chains from one sample, sequenced in a study of Ad26.COV2.S vaccination and SARS-CoV-2 variants. Clones were read by immunoSEQ multiplex PCR, and TCRdb kept only the in-frame ones, dropping some. The sample contains about 250,000 clones, more than 70% of which appear only once. The starting material was peripheral blood, obtained in a trial of Ad26.COV2.S vaccine versus placebo. These receptors were collected from a person between 18 and 65 years old who received the Ad26.COV2.S COVID-19 vaccine or a placebo. The CDR3 runs from the conserved cysteine through the conserved F or W. Fields, in order: J gene, V gene, D gene, clone size, CDR3 protein, CDR3 DNA. D genes are given only for firm matches. Not all rows give a size; the values are once, few, many and, for expanded clones, a class.

j_gene: TRBJ1-3; v_gene: TRBV2; d_gene: NA; abundance: NA; CDR3aa: CASRYGQGTGNTIYF; CDR3nt: TGTGCCAGCAGATACGGGCAGGGGACTGGAAACACCATATATTTT
j_gene: TRBJ2-2; v_gene: TRBV6-4; d_gene: NA; abundance: NA; CDR3aa: CASRRDPGLFLPGELFF; CDR3nt: TGTGCCAGCAGGAGGGACCCGGGACTTTTTTTGCCCGGGGAGCTGTTTTTT
j_gene: TRBJ2-1; v_gene: TRBV7-9; d_gene: NA; abundance: NA; CDR3aa: CASSLRRELKNEQFF; CDR3nt: TGTGCCAGCAGCTTAAGGCGGGAATTGAAAAATGAGCAGTTCTTC
j_gene: TRBJ1-1; v_gene: TRBV19; d_gene: NA; abundance: NA; CDR3aa: CASSIVWSTEAFF; CDR3nt: TGTGCCAGTAGTATAGTCTGGAGCACTGAAGCTTTCTTT
j_gene: TRBJ2-2; v_gene: TRBV18; d_gene: NA; abundance: NA; CDR3aa: CASSPSTGELFF; CDR3nt: TGTGCCAGCTCACCAAGTACCGGGGAGCTGTTTTTT
j_gene: TRBJ2-7; v_gene: TRBV6-5; d_gene: NA; abundance: NA; CDR3aa: CASRGQVGGYEQYF; CDR3nt: TGTGCCAGCAGAGGACAGGTGGGGGGATACGAGCAGTACTTC
j_gene: TRBJ2-5; v_gene: TRBV27; d_gene: NA; abundance: NA; CDR3aa: CASSSLFRGEETQYF; CDR3nt: TGTGCCAGCAGTTCCTTATTTAGGGGGGAGGAGACCCAGTACTTC
j_gene: TRBJ1-1; v_gene: TRBV21-1; d_gene: NA; abundance: NA; CDR3aa: CASSKPGQIMNTEAFF; CDR3nt: TGTGCCAGCAGCAAACCGGGACAGATCATGAACACTGAAGCTTTCTTT
j_gene: TRBJ2-5; v_gene: TRBV19; d_gene: TRBD2; abundance: NA; CDR3aa: CASSTPLQAGGGLETQYF; CDR3nt: TGTGCCAGTAGTACCCCCCTCCAAGCGGGAGGGGGGTTAGAGACCCAGTACTTC
j_gene: TRBJ2-2; v_gene: TRBV20-1; d_gene: NA; abundance: NA; CDR3aa: CSASPWDPLTGELFF; CDR3nt: TGCAGTGCTAGTCCCTGGGACCCACTCACCGGGGAGCTGTTTTTT
j_gene: TRBJ1-6; v_gene: TRBV7-2; d_gene: NA; abundance: NA; CDR3aa: CASSLGRQGGSPLHF; CDR3nt: TGTGCCAGCAGCTTAGGGAGGCAGGGAGGATCACCCCTCCACTTT
j_gene: TRBJ1-5; v_gene: TRBV7-8; d_gene: TRBD1; abundance: NA; CDR3aa: CASSTAGGQPQHF; CDR3nt: TGTGCCAGCAGCACCGCAGGGGGTCAGCCCCAGCATTTT
j_gene: TRBJ2-7; v_gene: TRBV6-6; d_gene: TRBD2; abundance: NA; CDR3aa: CASSYTSGLEQQYF; CDR3nt: TGTGCCAGCAGTTACACTAGCGGACTTGAGCAGCAGTACTTC
j_gene: TRBJ1-2; v_gene: TRBV7-8; d_gene: NA; abundance: NA; CDR3aa: CASSISHQGNRGYTF; CDR3nt: TGTGCCAGCAGTATAAGCCATCAGGGGAATCGCGGCTACACCTTC
j_gene: TRBJ1-1; v_gene: TRBV25-1; d_gene: NA; abundance: NA; CDR3aa: CASSVTGENTEAFF; CDR3nt: TGTGCCAGCAGTGTGACAGGCGAGAACACTGAAGCTTTCTTT
j_gene: TRBJ2-6; v_gene: TRBV12-5; d_gene: NA; abundance: NA; CDR3aa: CASGFGANVLTF; CDR3nt: TGTGCTAGTGGCTTCGGGGCCAACGTCCTGACTTTC
j_gene: TRBJ2-7; v_gene: TRBV11-2; d_gene: NA; abundance: NA; CDR3aa: CASSLVGRYEQYF; CDR3nt: TGTGCCAGCAGCTTAGTGGGCCGTTACGAGCAGTACTTC
j_gene: TRBJ2-3; v_gene: TRBV5-4; d_gene: NA; abundance: NA; CDR3aa: CASSLVGAGATDTQYF; CDR3nt: TGTGCCAGCAGCTTGGTTGGGGCGGGCGCCACAGATACGCAGTATTTT
j_gene: TRBJ1-2; v_gene: TRBV7-2; d_gene: TRBD1; abundance: NA; CDR3aa: CASSLVGQGGYGYTF; CDR3nt: TGTGCCAGCAGCTTAGTGGGACAGGGAGGCTATGGCTACACCTTC
j_gene: TRBJ2-1; v_gene: TRBV29-1; d_gene: TRBD2; abundance: NA; CDR3aa: CSAEGAGAVDEQFF; CDR3nt: TGCAGCGCGGAAGGAGCGGGAGCGGTAGATGAGCAGTTCTTC
j_gene: TRBJ1-5; v_gene: TRBV28; d_gene: NA; abundance: NA; CDR3aa: CASSRQQGGNQPQHF; CDR3nt: TGTGCCAGCAGTCGGCAACAGGGAGGCAATCAGCCCCAGCATTTT
j_gene: TRBJ1-5; v_gene: TRBV21-1; d_gene: NA; abundance: NA; CDR3aa: CASTRPDSNQPQHF; CDR3nt: TGTGCCAGCACCCGACCGGATAGCAATCAGCCCCAGCATTTT
j_gene: TRBJ2-1; v_gene: TRBV6-5; d_gene: NA; abundance: NA; CDR3aa: CASSYQPGHEQFF; CDR3nt: TGTGCCAGCAGTTACCAGCCCGGCCATGAGCAGTTCTTC
j_gene: TRBJ2-1; v_gene: TRBV7-4; d_gene: TRBD2; abundance: NA; CDR3aa: CASESSMELAPRNSYNEQFF; CDR3nt: TGTGCCAGCGAATCCAGTATGGAACTAGCGCCGAGAAACTCCTACAATGAGCAGTTCTTC
j_gene: TRBJ2-7; v_gene: TRBV21-1; d_gene: NA; abundance: once; CDR3aa: CASSTIGTASSYEQYF; CDR3nt: TGTGCCAGCAGCACCATCGGGACTGCGAGCTCCTACGAGCAGTACTTC
j_gene: TRBJ1-5; v_gene: TRBV24-1; d_gene: NA; abundance: NA; CDR3aa: CATSGGGGQPQHF; CDR3nt: TGTGCCACCAGTGGCGGTGGGGGCCAGCCCCAGCATTTT
j_gene: TRBJ2-1; v_gene: TRBV6-1; d_gene: NA; abundance: NA; CDR3aa: CASSLYEDEQFF; CDR3nt: TGTGCCAGCAGCCTCTACGAAGATGAGCAGTTCTTC
j_gene: TRBJ2-7; v_gene: TRBV7-9; d_gene: TRBD2; abundance: NA; CDR3aa: CASSLTSGSYEQYF; CDR3nt: TGTGCCAGCAGCTTGACTAGCGGATCCTACGAGCAGTACTTC
j_gene: TRBJ1-6; v_gene: TRBV30; d_gene: TRBD1; abundance: NA; CDR3aa: CAWVGQVYNSPLHF; CDR3nt: TGTGCCTGGGTTGGACAGGTCTATAATTCACCCCTCCACTTT
j_gene: TRBJ2-1; v_gene: TRBV25-1; d_gene: NA; abundance: NA; CDR3aa: CASSESGNWNEQFF; CDR3nt: TGTGCCAGCAGTGAATCTGGCAATTGGAATGAGCAGTTCTTC
j_gene: TRBJ2-5; v_gene: TRBV24-1; d_gene: NA; abundance: NA; CDR3aa: CATSDLKGGQETQYF; CDR3nt: TGTGCCACCAGTGATTTAAAGGGTGGCCAAGAGACCCAGTACTTC
j_gene: TRBJ2-2; v_gene: TRBV11-2; d_gene: TRBD2; abundance: NA; CDR3aa: CASSLDLQRGGRNTGELFF; CDR3nt: TGTGCCAGCAGCTTAGACCTACAGCGGGGGGGCCGGAATACCGGGGAGCTGTTTTTT
j_gene: TRBJ2-7; v_gene: TRBV5-8; d_gene: TRBD2; abundance: NA; CDR3aa: CASFSGGEQYF; CDR3nt: TGTGCCAGCTTCTCGGGGGGTGAGCAGTACTTC
j_gene: TRBJ1-6; v_gene: TRBV4-3; d_gene: NA; abundance: NA; CDR3aa: CASSQDARGVGSPLHF; CDR3nt: TGCGCCAGCAGCCAAGACGCCAGGGGAGTAGGTTCACCCCTCCACTTT
j_gene: TRBJ1-2; v_gene: TRBV6-4; d_gene: NA; abundance: NA; CDR3aa: CASSGYGQYYGYTF; CDR3nt: TGTGCCAGCAGTGGTTATGGGCAGTACTATGGCTACACCTTC
j_gene: TRBJ1-2; v_gene: TRBV7-2; d_gene: NA; abundance: NA; CDR3aa: CASSLGEFSYGYTF; CDR3nt: TGTGCCAGCAGCCTCGGGGAGTTTTCTTATGGCTACACCTTC
j_gene: TRBJ1-4; v_gene: TRBV7-8; d_gene: NA; abundance: once; CDR3aa: CASSSWGGREKLFF; CDR3nt: TGTGCCAGCAGCTCCTGGGGGGGACGGGAAAAACTGTTTTTT
j_gene: TRBJ2-7; v_gene: TRBV12-5; d_gene: NA; abundance: once; CDR3aa: CASGLVLGLNVGYEQYF; CDR3nt: TGTGCTAGTGGTTTGGTACTAGGGCTAAATGTGGGATACGAGCAGTACTTC
j_gene: TRBJ1-1; v_gene: TRBV18; d_gene: NA; abundance: NA; CDR3aa: CASSPANTEAFF; CDR3nt: TGTGCCAGCTCACCCGCGAACACTGAAGCTTTCTTT
j_gene: TRBJ1-1; v_gene: TRBV6-4; d_gene: TRBD1; abundance: NA; CDR3aa: CASSVGQGHTEAFF; CDR3nt: TGTGCCAGCAGTGTAGGACAGGGACACACTGAAGCTTTCTTT
j_gene: TRBJ2-5; v_gene: TRBV29-1; d_gene: TRBD1; abundance: NA; CDR3aa: CSVEDRDRVGSETQYF; CDR3nt: TGCAGCGTTGAAGATCGGGACAGGGTTGGGTCAGAGACCCAGTACTTC
j_gene: TRBJ2-2; v_gene: TRBV4-3; d_gene: TRBD1; abundance: NA; CDR3aa: CASSQEGTGPGELFF; CDR3nt: TGCGCCAGCAGCCAAGAGGGGACAGGACCCGGGGAGCTGTTTTTT